The source of this T cell receptor (beta chain) is a study of blood T cell repertoires in COVID-19. For the study at large: T cells, B-cell-depleted T cells, or PBMCs supplied cDNA or gDNA.

Trimming cost V 6 bases and J 4 bases, with 13 bases left between them. In germline, CDR1 is MDHEN, CDR2 SYDVKM. This CDR3 comprises 14 residues. Methods used by the authors: Amplification of reference gene primers provided the estimated nucleated cell counts. The method was immunoSEQ multiplex PCR; TCRdb's version includes in-frame clones alone and lacks a portion of them. V and J calls and clone size are as listed in that table; D and trimming were resolved from the DNA. The sample has about 87,000 clones, approximately 87% seen once. The chain has TRBV28 and TRBJ1-5; D remains unclear. The receptor's source is a human donor with acute or convalescent COVID-19. The donor label of this sample is uncertain. The sequenced material came from peripheral blood. The CDR3 reads CASSPVHRNQPQHF. The CDR3 bases are TGTGCCAGCAGCCCAGTACACCGAAATCAGCCCCAGCATTTT.